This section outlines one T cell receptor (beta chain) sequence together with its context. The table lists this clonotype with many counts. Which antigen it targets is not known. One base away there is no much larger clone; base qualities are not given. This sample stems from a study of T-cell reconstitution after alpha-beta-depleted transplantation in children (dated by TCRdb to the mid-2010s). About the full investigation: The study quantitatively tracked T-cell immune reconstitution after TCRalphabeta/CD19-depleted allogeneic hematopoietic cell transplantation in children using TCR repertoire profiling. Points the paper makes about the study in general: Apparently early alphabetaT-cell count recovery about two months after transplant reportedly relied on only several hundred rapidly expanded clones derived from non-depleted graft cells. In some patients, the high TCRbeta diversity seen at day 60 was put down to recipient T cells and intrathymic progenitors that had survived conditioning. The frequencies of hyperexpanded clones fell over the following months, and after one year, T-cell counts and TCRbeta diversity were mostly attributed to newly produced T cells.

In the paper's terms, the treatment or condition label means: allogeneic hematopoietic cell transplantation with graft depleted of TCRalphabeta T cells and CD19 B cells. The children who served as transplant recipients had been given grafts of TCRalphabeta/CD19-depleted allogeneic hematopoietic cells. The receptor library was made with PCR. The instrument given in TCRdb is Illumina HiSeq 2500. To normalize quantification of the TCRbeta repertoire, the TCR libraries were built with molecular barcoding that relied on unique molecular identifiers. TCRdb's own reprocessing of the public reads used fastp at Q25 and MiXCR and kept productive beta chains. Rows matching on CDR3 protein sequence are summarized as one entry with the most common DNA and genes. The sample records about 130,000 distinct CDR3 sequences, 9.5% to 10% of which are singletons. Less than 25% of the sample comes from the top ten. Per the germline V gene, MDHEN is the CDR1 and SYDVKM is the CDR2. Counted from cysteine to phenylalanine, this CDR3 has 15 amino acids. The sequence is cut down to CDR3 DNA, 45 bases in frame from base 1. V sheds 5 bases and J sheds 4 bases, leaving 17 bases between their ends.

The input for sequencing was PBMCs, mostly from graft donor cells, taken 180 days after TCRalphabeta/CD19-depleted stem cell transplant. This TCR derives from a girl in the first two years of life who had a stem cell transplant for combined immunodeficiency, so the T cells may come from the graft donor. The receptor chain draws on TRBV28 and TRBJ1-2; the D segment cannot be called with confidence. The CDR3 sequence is CASSPHHRTVYGYTF. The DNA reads TGTGCCAGCAGTCCTCACCACCGGACGGTCTATGGCTACACCTTC.